This T cell receptor beta chain is drawn from a study of technical replicates of blood from a handful of donors. Trimming removed 4 bases from V and 5 bases from J; junction bases left unmatched: 11. CDR3 length: 17 amino acids. The germline V gene encodes CDR1 LGHNA and CDR2 YNFKEQ. Only in-frame clones appear in the TCRdb table, and some are missing; sequencing was by immunoSEQ multiplex PCR. The data contain 95,000 to 100,000 clones, under 96% of them singletons. This receptor was identified in a human donor in good health. Sequences were obtained from T cells isolated from PBMCs. The chain uses TRBV4-2 and TRBJ1-6, with 7 bases fitting TRBD1. The CDR3 region is CASSRHTGDRDNSPLHF. The CDR3 coding sequence is TGTGCCAGCAGCCGCCATACAGGGGATCGGGATAATTCACCCCTCCACTTT.